This T cell receptor (beta chain) was captured by sequencing in a study of persistence of HIV-infected CD4 T cells. Overall study context: Suppressive ART had lasted a median of 8 years. Study findings and constraints: Compared with CD3/CD28-stimulated cells, CMV- and Gag-responding cells showed lower TCRbeta richness. Antigen-responding cells were enriched for degenerate expanded CDR3beta sequences.

The immunoSEQ assay was version 4, run in survey mode. Genomic DNA was diluted to about 9.4 ng/uL, up to about 1 ug per sample. Some clones are missing from TCRdb's copy, which holds only in-frame ones; the method was immunoSEQ multiplex PCR. This sample has some 49,000 clones; about nine tenths occur once, and the top ten carry 2.5% to 4%. With regard to this clone: Its antigen is not identified.

Nonspecific anti-CD3/anti-CD28 bead stimulation represents the broad CD4+ T cell repertoire. Sorting of responding CD4+ T cells relied on upregulated CD40 ligand together with CD69. V gave up 1 base and J gave up 7 bases; unmatched junction bases: 1. Germline CDR1 is LNHDA and CDR2 is SQIVND (reference sequence). The CDR3 has 13 residues. V gene TRBV19 combines with J gene TRBJ1-1; TRBD1 matches 9 bases. The clonotype was recovered from an adult woman with HIV who was CMV-seropositive. Specimen: CD4+ T cells sorted from PBMCs after roughly 20-hour stimulation, collected from a patient who received antiretroviral therapy. CDR3 nucleotide sequence: TGTGCCAGTAGTATAGGGGGACAGGGTGAAGCTTTCTTT. It yields the protein CASSIGGQGEAFF.